This T cell receptor (beta chain) was found in a study of beta chain features in type 1 diabetes. Study findings and constraints: Type 1 diabetes patients had moderately but significantly shorter TCRB CDR3s in all four CD4+ subsets. Cells carrying high TCR expression could end up over-represented when cDNA is sequenced.

Only a few counts were recorded for this clone. What it binds is unknown. The isolated RNA, all of it, was reverse transcribed, so expressed TCRB transcripts were what got sequenced. Assay: immunoSEQ multiplex PCR; the TCRdb copy retains only in-frame clones and omits some. Here the sample spans more than 250,000 clones, 15% being singletons. Sequenced material: naive CD4+ T cells from blood. This sequence was found in a man between 18 and 29 years old with type 1 diabetes.

CDR3 loop: CASSAGLLNTGELFF. For the CDR3, the DNA is TGTGCCAGCTCGGCGGGACTCCTGAACACCGGGGAGCTGTTTTTT. The chain has TRBV18 and TRBJ2-2; TRBD2 might be the D (6 bases). From germline, CDR1 is KGHSH and CDR2 LQKENI. This CDR3 spans 15 amino acids. The V gene lost 6 bases and the J gene lost 1 base, with 12 bases spanning the gap.